Described below is a single T cell receptor (beta chain) sequence and its context. This CDR3 comprises 14 residues. V lost 7 bases to trimming and J lost 0 bases; unmatched junction nucleotides: 4. Germline CDR1 and CDR2: SQVTM and ANQGSEA. The sample comes from a study of blood T cell repertoires in COVID-19. For the study at large: From the United States, Italy and Spain came samples of acute and convalescent COVID-19.

Original data processing: Nucleated cell number was recorded as an estimate derived from reference gene primer amplification. Repertoires were generated with immunoSEQ multiplex PCR, while TCRdb's copy carries only in-frame clones and drops some. V and J calls and clone size come straight from that table; D and trimming were deduced from the DNA. The sample shows 48,000 or so clones, around 85% of them seen only once. The sample comprised peripheral blood. The chain has TRBV29-1 and TRBJ2-3, with 10 bases that match TRBD2. This sequence originates from a woman in her fifties or sixties with acute or convalescent COVID-19. CDR3 bases: TGCAGCGGGGGACTAGCGCTTAGCACAGATACGCAGTATTTT. As protein: CSGGLALSTDTQYF.